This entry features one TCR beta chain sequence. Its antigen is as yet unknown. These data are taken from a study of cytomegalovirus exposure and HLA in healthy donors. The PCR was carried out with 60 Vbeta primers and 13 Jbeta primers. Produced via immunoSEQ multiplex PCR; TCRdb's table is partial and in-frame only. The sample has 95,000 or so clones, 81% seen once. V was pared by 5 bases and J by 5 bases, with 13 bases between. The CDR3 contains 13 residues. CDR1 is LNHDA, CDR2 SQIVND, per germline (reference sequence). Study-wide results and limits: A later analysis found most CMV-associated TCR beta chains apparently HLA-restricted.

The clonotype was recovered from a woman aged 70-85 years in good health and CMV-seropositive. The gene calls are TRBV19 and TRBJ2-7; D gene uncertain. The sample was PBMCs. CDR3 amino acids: CASSSRGWDEQYF. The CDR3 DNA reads TGTGCCAGTAGTTCTCGCGGCTGGGACGAGCAGTACTTC.